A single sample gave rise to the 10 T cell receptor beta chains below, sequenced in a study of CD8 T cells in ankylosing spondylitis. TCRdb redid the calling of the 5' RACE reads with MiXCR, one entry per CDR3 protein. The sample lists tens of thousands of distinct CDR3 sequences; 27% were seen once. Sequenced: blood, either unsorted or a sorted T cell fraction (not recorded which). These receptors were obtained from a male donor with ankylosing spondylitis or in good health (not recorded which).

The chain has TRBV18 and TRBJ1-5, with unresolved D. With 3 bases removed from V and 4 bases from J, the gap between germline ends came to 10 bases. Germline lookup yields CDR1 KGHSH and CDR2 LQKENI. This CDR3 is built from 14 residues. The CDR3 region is CASSPSGTNQPQHF. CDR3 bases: TGTGCCAGCTCACCGTCGGGAACAAATCAGCCCCAGCATTTT.

The CDR3 reads CASSSDAETTDTQYF. The CDR3 DNA is TGTGCCAGCAGTTCGGACGCCGAGACGACAGATACGCAGTATTTT. The chain employs TRBV27 and TRBJ2-3; D gene ambiguous. The CDR3 covers 15 residues. The V end was cut by 4 bases, the J end by 3 bases, with 14 bases between. Germline CDR1 and CDR2: MNHEY and SMNVEV (reference sequence).

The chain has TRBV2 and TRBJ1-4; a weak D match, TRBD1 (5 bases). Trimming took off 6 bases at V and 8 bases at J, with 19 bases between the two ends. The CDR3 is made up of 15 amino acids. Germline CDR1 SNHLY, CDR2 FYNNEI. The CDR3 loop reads CASRAGTAPGEKLFF. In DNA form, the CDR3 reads TGTGCCAGCAGGGCTGGGACCGCCCCAGGGGAAAAACTGTTTTTT.

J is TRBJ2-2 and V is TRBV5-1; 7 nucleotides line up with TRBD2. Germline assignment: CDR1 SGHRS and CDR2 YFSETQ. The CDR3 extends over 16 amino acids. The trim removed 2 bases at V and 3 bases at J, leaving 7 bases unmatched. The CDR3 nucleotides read TGCGCCAGCAGCTTTTTAGCGGGTGGATACACCGGGGAGCTGTTTTTT. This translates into CASSFLAGGYTGELFF.

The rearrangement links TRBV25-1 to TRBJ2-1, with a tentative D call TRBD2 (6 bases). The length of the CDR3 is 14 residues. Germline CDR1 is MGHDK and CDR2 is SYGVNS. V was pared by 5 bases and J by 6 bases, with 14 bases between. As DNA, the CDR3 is TGTGCCAGCAGTCCCGGGACTTCTCTCAATGAGCAGTTCTTC. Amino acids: CASSPGTSLNEQFF.

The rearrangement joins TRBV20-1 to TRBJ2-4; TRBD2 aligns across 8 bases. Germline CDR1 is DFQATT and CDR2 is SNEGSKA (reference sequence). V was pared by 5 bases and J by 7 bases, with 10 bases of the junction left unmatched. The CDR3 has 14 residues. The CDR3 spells CSAAYSGGRNIQYF. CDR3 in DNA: TGCAGTGCTGCCTATTCGGGAGGGCGCAACATTCAGTACTTC.

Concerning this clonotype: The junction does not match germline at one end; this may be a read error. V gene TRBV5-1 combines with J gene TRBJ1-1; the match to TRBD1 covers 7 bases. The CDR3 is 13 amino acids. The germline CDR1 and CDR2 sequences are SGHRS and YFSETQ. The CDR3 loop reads CASSSTGYTEAFF. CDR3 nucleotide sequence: TGTGCCAGCAGTTCGACAGGGTACACTGAAGCTTTCTTT.

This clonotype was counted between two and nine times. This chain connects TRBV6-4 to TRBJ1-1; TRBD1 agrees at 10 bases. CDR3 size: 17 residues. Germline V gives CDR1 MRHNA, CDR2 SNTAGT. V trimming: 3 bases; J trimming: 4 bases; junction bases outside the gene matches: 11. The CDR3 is CASSEQPLTGGITEAFF. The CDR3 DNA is TGTGCCAGCAGTGAGCAACCCTTGACAGGGGGCATCACTGAAGCTTTCTTT.

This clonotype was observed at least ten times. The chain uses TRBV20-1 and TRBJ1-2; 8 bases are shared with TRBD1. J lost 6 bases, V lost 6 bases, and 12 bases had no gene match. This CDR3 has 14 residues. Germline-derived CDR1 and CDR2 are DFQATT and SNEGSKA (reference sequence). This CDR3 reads CSAPPTGEGDGYTF. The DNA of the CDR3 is TGCAGTGCGCCACCGACAGGGGAGGGGGATGGCTACACCTTC.

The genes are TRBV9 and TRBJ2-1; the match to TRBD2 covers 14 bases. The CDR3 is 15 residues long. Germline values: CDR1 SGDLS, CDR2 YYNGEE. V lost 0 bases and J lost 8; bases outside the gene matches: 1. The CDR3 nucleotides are TGTGCCAGCAGCGTAGGACTAGCGGGAGGGTATGAGCAGTTCTTC. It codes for CASSVGLAGGYEQFF.